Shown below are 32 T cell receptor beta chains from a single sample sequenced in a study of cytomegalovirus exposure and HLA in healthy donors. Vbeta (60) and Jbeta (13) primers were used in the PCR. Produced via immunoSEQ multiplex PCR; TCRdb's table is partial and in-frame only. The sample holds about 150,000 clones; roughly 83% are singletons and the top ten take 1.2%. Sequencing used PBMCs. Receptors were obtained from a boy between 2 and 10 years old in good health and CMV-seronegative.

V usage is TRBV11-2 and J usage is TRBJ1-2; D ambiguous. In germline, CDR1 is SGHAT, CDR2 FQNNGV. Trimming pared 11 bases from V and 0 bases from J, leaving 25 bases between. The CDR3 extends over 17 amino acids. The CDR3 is CAGTPAGSYSSNYGYTF. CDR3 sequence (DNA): TGTGCCGGCACCCCCGCGGGCTCCTACTCCTCTAACTATGGCTACACCTTC.

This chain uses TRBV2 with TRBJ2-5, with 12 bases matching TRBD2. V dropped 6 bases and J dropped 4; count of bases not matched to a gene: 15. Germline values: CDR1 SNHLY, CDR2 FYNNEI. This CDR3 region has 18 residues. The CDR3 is CASSPRASGGAVGETQYF. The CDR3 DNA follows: TGTGCCAGCAGCCCCAGGGCTAGCGGGGGGGCGGTCGGAGAGACCCAGTACTTC.

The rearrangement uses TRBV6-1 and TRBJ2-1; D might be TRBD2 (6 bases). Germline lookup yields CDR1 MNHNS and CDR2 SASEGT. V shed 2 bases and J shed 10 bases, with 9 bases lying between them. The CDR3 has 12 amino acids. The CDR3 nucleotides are TGTGCCAGCAGTGAATCTGGAGGGGAGCAGTTCTTC. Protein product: CASSESGGEQFF.

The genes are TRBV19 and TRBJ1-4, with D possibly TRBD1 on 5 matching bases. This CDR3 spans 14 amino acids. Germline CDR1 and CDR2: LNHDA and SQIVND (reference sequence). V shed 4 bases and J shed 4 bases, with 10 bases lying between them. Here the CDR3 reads CASSTRQFNEKLFF. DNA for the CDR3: TGTGCCAGTAGTACGAGACAGTTTAATGAAAAACTGTTTTTT.

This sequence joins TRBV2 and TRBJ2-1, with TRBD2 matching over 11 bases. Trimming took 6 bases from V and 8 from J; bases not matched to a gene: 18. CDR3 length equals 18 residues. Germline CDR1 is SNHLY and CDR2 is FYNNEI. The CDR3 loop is CASRPASGRPLQADEQFF. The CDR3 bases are TGTGCCAGCAGGCCCGCTAGCGGGAGGCCCCTCCAGGCCGATGAGCAGTTCTTC.

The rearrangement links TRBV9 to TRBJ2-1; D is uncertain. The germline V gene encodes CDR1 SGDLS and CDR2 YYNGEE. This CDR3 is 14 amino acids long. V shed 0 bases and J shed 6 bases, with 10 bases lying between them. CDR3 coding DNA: TGTGCCAGCAGCGTAGGGAGCCCCCCCAATGAGCAGTTCTTC. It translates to CASSVGSPPNEQFF.

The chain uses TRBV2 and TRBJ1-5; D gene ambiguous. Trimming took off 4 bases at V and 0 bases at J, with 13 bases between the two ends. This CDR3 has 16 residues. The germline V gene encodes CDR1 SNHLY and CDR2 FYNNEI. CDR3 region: CASSGSLVSSNQPQHF. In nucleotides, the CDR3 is TGTGCCAGCAGTGGGTCCCTAGTCTCTAGCAATCAGCCCCAGCATTTT.

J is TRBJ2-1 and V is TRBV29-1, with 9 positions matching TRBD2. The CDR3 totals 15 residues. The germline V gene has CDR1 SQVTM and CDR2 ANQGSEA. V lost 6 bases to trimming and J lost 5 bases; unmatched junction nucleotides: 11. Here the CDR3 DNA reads TGCAGCGTATCCTTTAGCGGGAGCTCAAACAATGAGCAGTTCTTC. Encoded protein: CSVSFSGSSNNEQFF.

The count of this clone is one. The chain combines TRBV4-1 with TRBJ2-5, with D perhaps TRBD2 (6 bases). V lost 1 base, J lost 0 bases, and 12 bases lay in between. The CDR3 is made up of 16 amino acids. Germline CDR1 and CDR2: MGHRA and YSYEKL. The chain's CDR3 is CASSQGSGAYQETQYF. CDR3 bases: TGCGCCAGCAGCCAAGGCTCGGGAGCCTACCAAGAGACCCAGTACTTC.

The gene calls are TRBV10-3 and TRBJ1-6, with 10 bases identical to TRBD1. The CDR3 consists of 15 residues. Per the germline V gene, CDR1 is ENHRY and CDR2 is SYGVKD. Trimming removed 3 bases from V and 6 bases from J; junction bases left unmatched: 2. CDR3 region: CAISERDRGNSPLHF. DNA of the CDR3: TGTGCCATCAGTGAAAGGGACAGGGGTAATTCACCCCTCCACTTT.

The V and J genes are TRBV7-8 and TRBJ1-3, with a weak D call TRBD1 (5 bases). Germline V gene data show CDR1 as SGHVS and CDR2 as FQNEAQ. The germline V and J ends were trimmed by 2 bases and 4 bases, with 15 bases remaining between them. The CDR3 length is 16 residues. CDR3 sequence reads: CASSLSPAGFGNTIYF. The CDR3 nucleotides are TGTGCCAGCAGCTTATCCCCCGCAGGGTTCGGAAACACCATATATTTT.

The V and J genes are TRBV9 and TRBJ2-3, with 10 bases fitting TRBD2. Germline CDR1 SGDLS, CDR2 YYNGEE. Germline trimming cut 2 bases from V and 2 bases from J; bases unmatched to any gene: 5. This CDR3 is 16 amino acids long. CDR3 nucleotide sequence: TGTGCCAGCAGCGTCCGGACTAGCGGTGACACAGATACGCAGTATTTT. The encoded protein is CASSVRTSGDTDTQYF.

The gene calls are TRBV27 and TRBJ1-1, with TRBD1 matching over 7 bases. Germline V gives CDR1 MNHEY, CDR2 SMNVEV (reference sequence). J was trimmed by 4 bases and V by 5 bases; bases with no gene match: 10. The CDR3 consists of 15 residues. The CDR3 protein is CASSPRQGLGTEAFF. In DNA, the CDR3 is TGTGCCAGCAGTCCTCGACAGGGATTGGGCACTGAAGCTTTCTTT.

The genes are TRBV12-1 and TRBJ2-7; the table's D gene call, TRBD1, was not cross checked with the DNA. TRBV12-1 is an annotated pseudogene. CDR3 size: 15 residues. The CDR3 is CASSFAGQGVGEQYV. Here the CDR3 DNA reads TGTGCCAGCAGCTTTGCGGGACAGGGGGTCGGCGAGCAGTACGTC.

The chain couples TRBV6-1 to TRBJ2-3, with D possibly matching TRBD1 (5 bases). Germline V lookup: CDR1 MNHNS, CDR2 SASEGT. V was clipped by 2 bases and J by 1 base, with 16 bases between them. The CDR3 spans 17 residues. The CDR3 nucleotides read TGTGCCAGCAGTGAACTTGCCTACCAGGGTGGCACAGATACGCAGTATTTT. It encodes CASSELAYQGGTDTQYF.

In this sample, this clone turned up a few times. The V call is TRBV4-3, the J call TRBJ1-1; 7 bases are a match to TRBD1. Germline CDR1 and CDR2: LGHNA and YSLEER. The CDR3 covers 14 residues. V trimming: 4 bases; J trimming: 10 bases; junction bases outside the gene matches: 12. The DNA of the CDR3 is TGCGCCAGCAGCCTCCGGGACAGAGGGCAGCGAGCTTTCTTT. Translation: CASSLRDRGQRAFF.

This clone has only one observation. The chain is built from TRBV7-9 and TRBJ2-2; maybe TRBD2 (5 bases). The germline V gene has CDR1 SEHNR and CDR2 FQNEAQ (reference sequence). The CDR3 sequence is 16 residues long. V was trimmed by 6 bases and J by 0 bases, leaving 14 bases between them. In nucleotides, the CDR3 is TGTGCCAGCAGGGTACGGCCCGGGACGAACACCGGGGAGCTGTTTTTT. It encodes CASRVRPGTNTGELFF.

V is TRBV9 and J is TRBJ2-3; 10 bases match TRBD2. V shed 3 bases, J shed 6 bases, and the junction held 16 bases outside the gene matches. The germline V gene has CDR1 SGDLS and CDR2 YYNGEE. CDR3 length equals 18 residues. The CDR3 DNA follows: TGTGCCAGCAGCGGCGGTGGGTTAGCGGGGGGCCCCTGGGATACGCAGTATTTT. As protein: CASSGGGLAGGPWDTQYF.

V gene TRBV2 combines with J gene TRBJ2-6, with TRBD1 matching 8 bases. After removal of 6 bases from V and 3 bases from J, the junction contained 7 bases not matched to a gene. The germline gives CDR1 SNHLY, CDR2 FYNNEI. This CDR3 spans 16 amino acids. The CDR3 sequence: CASRAGQGFGANVLTF. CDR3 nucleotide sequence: TGTGCCAGCAGGGCCGGACAGGGTTTTGGGGCCAACGTCCTGACTTTC.

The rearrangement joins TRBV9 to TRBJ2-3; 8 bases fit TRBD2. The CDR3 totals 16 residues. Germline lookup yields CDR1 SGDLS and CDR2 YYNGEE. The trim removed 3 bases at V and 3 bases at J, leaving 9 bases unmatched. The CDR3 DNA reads TGTGCCAGCAGCGCGGAAGGTGGCGGGGGGACAGATACGCAGTATTTT. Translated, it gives CASSAEGGGGTDTQYF.

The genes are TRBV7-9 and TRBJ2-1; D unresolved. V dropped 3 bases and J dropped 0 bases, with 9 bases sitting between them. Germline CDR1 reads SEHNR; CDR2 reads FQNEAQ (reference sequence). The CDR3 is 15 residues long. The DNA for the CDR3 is TGTGCCAGCAGCTTGGAGATGGGCTCCTACAATGAGCAGTTCTTC. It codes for CASSLEMGSYNEQFF. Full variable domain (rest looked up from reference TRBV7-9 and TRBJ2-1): DTGVSQNPRHKITKRGQNVTFRCDPISEHNRLYWYRQTLGQGPEFLTYFQNEAQLEKSRLLSDRFSAERPKGSFSTLEIQRTEQGDSAMYLCASSLEMGSYNEQFFGPGTRLTVL.

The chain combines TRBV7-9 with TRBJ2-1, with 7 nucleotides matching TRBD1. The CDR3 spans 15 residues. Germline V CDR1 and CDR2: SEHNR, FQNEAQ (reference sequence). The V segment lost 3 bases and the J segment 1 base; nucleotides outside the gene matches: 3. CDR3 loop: CASSFSGGSYNEQFF. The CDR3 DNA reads TGTGCCAGCAGCTTTTCAGGGGGTTCCTACAATGAGCAGTTCTTC. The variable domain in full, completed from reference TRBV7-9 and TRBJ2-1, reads DTGVSQNPRHKITKRGQNVTFRCDPISEHNRLYWYRQTLGQGPEFLTYFQNEAQLEKSRLLSDRFSAERPKGSFSTLEIQRTEQGDSAMYLCASSFSGGSYNEQFFGPGTRLTVL.

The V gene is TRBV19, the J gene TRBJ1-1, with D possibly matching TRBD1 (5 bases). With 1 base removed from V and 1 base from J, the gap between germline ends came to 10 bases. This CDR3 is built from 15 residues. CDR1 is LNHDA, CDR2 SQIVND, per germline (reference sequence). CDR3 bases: TGTGCCAGTAGTATAGTTAGCAGGGCGAACACTGAAGCTTTCTTT. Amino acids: CASSIVSRANTEAFF.

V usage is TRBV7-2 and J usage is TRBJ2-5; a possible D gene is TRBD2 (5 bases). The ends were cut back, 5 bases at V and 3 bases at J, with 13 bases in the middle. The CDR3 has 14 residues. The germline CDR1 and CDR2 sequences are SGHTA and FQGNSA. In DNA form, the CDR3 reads TGTGCCAGCAGCCTCTCCCTCGGGGAAGAGACCCAGTACTTC. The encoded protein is CASSLSLGEETQYF.

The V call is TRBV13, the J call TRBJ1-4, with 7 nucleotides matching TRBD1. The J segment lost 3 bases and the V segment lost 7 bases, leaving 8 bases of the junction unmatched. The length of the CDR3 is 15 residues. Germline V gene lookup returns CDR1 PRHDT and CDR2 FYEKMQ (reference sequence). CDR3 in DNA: TGTGCCAGCACCCAGGGGGGTACCCCTAATGAAAAACTGTTTTTT. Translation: CASTQGGTPNEKLFF.

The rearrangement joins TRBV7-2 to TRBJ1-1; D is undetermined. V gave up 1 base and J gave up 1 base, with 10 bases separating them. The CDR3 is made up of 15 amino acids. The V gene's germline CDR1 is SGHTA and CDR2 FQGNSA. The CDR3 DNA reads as TGTGCCAGCAGCTTAGTACGCGGCGGGAACACTGAAGCTTTCTTT. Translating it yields CASSLVRGGNTEAFF.

The CDR3 here is CASRDRMGNSPLHF. In DNA, the CDR3 is TGTGCCAGCAGGGACAGAATGGGGAATTCACCCCTCCACTTT. The chain recombines TRBV6-5 with TRBJ1-6, with D possibly being TRBD1 (6 bases). This CDR3 contains 14 residues. V lost 6 bases, J lost 7 bases, and 13 bases lay in between. Germline CDR1 and CDR2: MNHEY and SVGAGI.

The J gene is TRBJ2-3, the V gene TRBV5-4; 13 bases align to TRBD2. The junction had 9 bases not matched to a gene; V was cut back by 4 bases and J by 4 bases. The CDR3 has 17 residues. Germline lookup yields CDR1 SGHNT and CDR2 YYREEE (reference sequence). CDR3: CASSHGTSGIRPDTQYF. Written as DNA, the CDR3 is TGTGCCAGCAGCCACGGGACTAGCGGGATTAGGCCAGATACGCAGTATTTT. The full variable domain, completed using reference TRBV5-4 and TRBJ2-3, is ETGVTQSPTHLIKTRGQQVTLRCSSQSGHNTVSWYQQALGQGPQFIFQYYREEENGRGNFPPRFSGLQFPNYSSELNVNALELDDSALYLCASSHGTSGIRPDTQYFGPGTRLTVL.

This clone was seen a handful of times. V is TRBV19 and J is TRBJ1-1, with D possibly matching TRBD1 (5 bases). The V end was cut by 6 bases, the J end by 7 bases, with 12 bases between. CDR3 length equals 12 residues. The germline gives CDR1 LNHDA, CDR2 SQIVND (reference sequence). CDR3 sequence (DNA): TGTGCCAGTAGCGGCGGGGGGAATGAAGCTTTCTTT. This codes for CASSGGGNEAFF. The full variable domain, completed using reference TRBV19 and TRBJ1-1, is DGGITQSPKYLFRKEGQNVTLSCEQNLNHDAMYWYRQDPGQGLRLIYYSQIVNDFQKGDIAEGYSVSREKKESFPLTVTSAQKNPTAFYLCASSGGGNEAFFGQGTRLTVV.

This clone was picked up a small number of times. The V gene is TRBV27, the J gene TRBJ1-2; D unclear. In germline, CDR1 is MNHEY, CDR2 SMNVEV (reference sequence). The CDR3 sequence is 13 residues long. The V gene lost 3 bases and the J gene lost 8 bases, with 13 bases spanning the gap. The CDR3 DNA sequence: TGTGCCAGCAGTTTTAACGCCGGCGGGGGCTACACCTTC. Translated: CASSFNAGGGYTF.

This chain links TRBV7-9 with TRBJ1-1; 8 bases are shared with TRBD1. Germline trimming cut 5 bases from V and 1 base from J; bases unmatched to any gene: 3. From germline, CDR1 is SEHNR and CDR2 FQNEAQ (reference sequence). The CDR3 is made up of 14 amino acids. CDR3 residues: CASSGGQENTEAFF. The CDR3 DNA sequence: TGTGCCAGCAGCGGGGGACAGGAGAACACTGAAGCTTTCTTT.

The CDR3 here is CASSQSASGRLQETQYF. CDR3 sequence (DNA): TGTGCCAGCAGCCAATCTGCTAGCGGGAGGCTTCAAGAGACCCAGTACTTC. V gene TRBV16 combines with J gene TRBJ2-5; the match to TRBD2 covers 11 bases. The V gene's germline CDR1 is KGHSY and CDR2 FQNENV. V shed 0 bases and J 2 bases; nucleotides not matched to a gene: 5. The CDR3 is made up of 17 amino acids. The entire variable domain, with the rest obtained from reference TRBV16 and TRBJ2-5, is as follows: GEEVAQTPKHLVRGEGQKAKLYCAPIKGHSYVFWYQQVLKNEFKFLISFQNENVFDETGMPKERFSAKCLPNSPCSLEIQATKLEDSAVYFCASSQSASGRLQETQYFGPGTRLLVL.